The rows below give T cell receptor beta chains drawn from one sample of a study of cytomegalovirus exposure and HLA in healthy donors. Data came from immunoSEQ multiplex PCR; TCRdb stores just in-frame clones and leaves some out. Among about 130,000 clones listed, 77% were seen once. The sequenced sample consisted of PBMCs. Source of these receptors: a male donor in good health and CMV-seropositive. The CDR3 runs from the conserved cysteine through the conserved F or W. A D gene is named only where the DNA matches it firmly. Not every row has a clone size; where given, it reads once, few, many or a size class.

v_call	j_call	d_call	clone_size	cdr3_nt	cdr3_aa
TRBV10-3	TRBJ2-3	NA	NA	TGTGCCATCAGTCCCGGGCGGGGTGACACAGATACGCAGTATTTT	CAISPGRGDTDTQYF
TRBV6-1	TRBJ2-7	NA	NA	TGTGCCAGCAGCGAACCCCTCGGGGGCTACGAGCAGTACTTC	CASSEPLGGYEQYF
TRBV28	TRBJ2-2	TRBD2	few	TGTGCCAGCAGTCCGCAGGGACTAGCGGGAGGAGGGAACACCGGGGAGCTGTTTTTT	CASSPQGLAGGGNTGELFF
TRBV4-1	TRBJ2-4	NA	once	TGCGCCAGCAGCCAAGGGGGGGGCGCGCCCAAAAACATTCAGTACTTC	CASSQGGGAPKNIQYF
TRBV9	TRBJ1-2	NA	NA	TGTGCCAGCAGCCCGACAGAAAACTATGGCTACACCTTC	CASSPTENYGYTF
TRBV10-2	TRBJ2-1	TRBD2	NA	TGCGCCAGCAGTTCGGGACTAGCGGGGCGGCAGTTCTTC	CASSSGLAGRQFF
TRBV6-9	TRBJ1-2	TRBD1	NA	TGTGCCAGCAGTTATCCCGGGACAGGGCGTTATGGCTACACCTTC	CASSYPGTGRYGYTF
TRBV2	TRBJ2-5	TRBD1	NA	TGTGCCAGCAGTTGGGACAGGGGAAAAGAGACCCAGTACTTC	CASSWDRGKETQYF
TRBV7-9	TRBJ2-7	NA	NA	TGTGCCAGCAGCCCGGACATTTCCTACGAGCAGTACTTC	CASSPDISYEQYF
TRBV10-3	TRBJ1-5	NA	NA	TGTGCCATCAGCCGCGAACAGGAACTGCCTCAGCCCCAGCATTTT	CAISREQELPQPQHF
TRBV30	TRBJ1-4	TRBD1	few	TGTGCCTGGAGTGGGCACAGGGGGAATGAAAAACTGTTTTTT	CAWSGHRGNEKLFF
TRBV7-9	TRBJ2-2	NA	NA	TGTGCCAGCAGCTTCGACACCGGGGAGCTGTTTTTT	CASSFDTGELFF
TRBV30	TRBJ2-2	NA	NA	TGTGCCTGGAGTATGAAAGGGGCCACCGGGGAGCTGTTTTTT	CAWSMKGATGELFF
TRBV5-1	TRBJ1-1	NA	once	TGCGCCAGCAGCCGTGAACAGGGTTCTGAAGCTTTCTTT	CASSREQGSEAFF
TRBV5-5	TRBJ2-7	NA	NA	TGTGCCAGCAGCTTGGCCGGGGGAATGTACGAGCAGTACTTC	CASSLAGGMYEQYF
TRBV7-2	TRBJ2-7	NA	NA	TGTGCCAGCAGCTTAGAAGCTACCTACGAGCAGTACTTC	CASSLEATYEQYF
TRBV15	TRBJ2-7	NA	NA	TGTGCCACCAGCAGAGAGTCCAGGGGTGGATACGAGCAGTACTTC	CATSRESRGGYEQYF
TRBV9	TRBJ2-3	TRBD2	NA	TGTGCCAGCGGGGGGGTTAGCACAGATACGCAGTATTTT	CASGGVSTDTQYF
TRBV19	TRBJ2-2	NA	NA	TGTGCCAGTAGTATCCAGGGAACGAACACCGGGGAGCTGTTTTTT	CASSIQGTNTGELFF
TRBV2	TRBJ1-1	NA	NA	TGTGCCAGCAGTGCCAGAGAAGCTTTCTTT	CASSAREAFF
TRBV7-2	TRBJ2-3	TRBD2	NA	TGTGCCAGCAGCCAAGGACTAGCGGCCACAGATACGCAGTATTTT	CASSQGLAATDTQYF
TRBV29-1	TRBJ2-7	TRBD2	NA	TGCAGCGTGCACTCCGGGACTAGCACCTCCTACGAGCAGTACTTC	CSVHSGTSTSYEQYF